These T cell receptor beta chains were read from a single sample in a study of blood T cell repertoires in COVID-19. Measured with immunoSEQ multiplex PCR; TCRdb has only the in-frame clones, and not every one. Of some 200,000 clones listed, roughly four fifths were seen once; the top ten hold about 12%. Sequenced material: peripheral blood. The receptors come from a woman aged 40-49 years with acute or convalescent COVID-19. The CDR3 runs from the conserved cysteine through the conserved F or W. Fields, in order: V gene, clone size, D gene, J gene, CDR3 protein, CDR3 DNA. The D gene is left open where the match is weak. Clone size is stated in some rows and not others, as once, few, many or a class when expanded.

v_call: TRBV11-2; clone_size: -; d_call: -; j_call: TRBJ1-5; cdr3_aa: CASSFNSNQPQHF; cdr3_nt: TGTGCCAGCAGCTTTAATAGCAATCAGCCCCAGCATTTT
v_call: TRBV4-2; clone_size: -; d_call: TRBD2; j_call: TRBJ2-1; cdr3_aa: CASSQVRLAGGSSYNEQFF; cdr3_nt: TGTGCCAGCAGCCAAGTACGGCTAGCGGGAGGCAGCTCCTACAATGAGCAGTTCTTC
v_call: TRBV30; clone_size: -; d_call: TRBD1; j_call: TRBJ1-2; cdr3_aa: CAWKARDRATYGYTF; cdr3_nt: TGTGCCTGGAAGGCTCGGGACAGGGCAACCTATGGCTACACCTTC
v_call: TRBV14; clone_size: -; d_call: -; j_call: TRBJ2-1; cdr3_aa: CASSQTRWSSYNEQFF; cdr3_nt: TGTGCCAGCAGCCAAACGCGGTGGAGCTCCTACAATGAGCAGTTCTTC
v_call: TRBV3-1/TRBV3-2; clone_size: few; d_call: -; j_call: TRBJ2-1; cdr3_aa: CASSQDGPYNEQFF; cdr3_nt: TGTGCCAGCAGCCAAGATGGCCCCTACAATGAGCAGTTCTTC
v_call: TRBV4-3; clone_size: -; d_call: -; j_call: TRBJ1-4; cdr3_aa: CASSQVWTLNEKLFF; cdr3_nt: TGCGCCAGCAGCCAAGTTTGGACACTTAATGAAAAACTGTTTTTT
v_call: TRBV7-9; clone_size: -; d_call: -; j_call: TRBJ2-1; cdr3_aa: CASSLTSESYNEQFF; cdr3_nt: TGTGCCAGCAGCCTTACAAGCGAGTCTTACAATGAGCAGTTCTTC
v_call: TRBV27; clone_size: -; d_call: -; j_call: TRBJ1-5; cdr3_aa: CASSLSGDQPQHF; cdr3_nt: TGTGCCAGCAGTTTATCAGGGGATCAGCCCCAGCATTTT
v_call: TRBV3-1/TRBV3-2; clone_size: -; d_call: -; j_call: TRBJ2-1; cdr3_aa: CASSQQLGKQFF; cdr3_nt: TGTGCCAGCAGCCAACAACTAGGGAAGCAGTTCTTC
v_call: TRBV10-1; clone_size: -; d_call: TRBD1; j_call: TRBJ2-7; cdr3_aa: CASSYLRDRGPNEQYF; cdr3_nt: TGCGCCAGCAGTTACCTCCGGGACAGGGGGCCGAACGAGCAGTACTTC
v_call: TRBV6-6; clone_size: -; d_call: -; j_call: TRBJ1-5; cdr3_aa: CASSYSSFDQPQHF; cdr3_nt: TGTGCCAGCAGTTACTCGTCTTTCGATCAGCCCCAGCATTTT
v_call: TRBV18; clone_size: -; d_call: -; j_call: TRBJ1-5; cdr3_aa: CASSLQQPNQPQHF; cdr3_nt: TGTGCCAGCTCACTACAGCAGCCCAATCAGCCCCAGCATTTT
v_call: TRBV9; clone_size: -; d_call: TRBD2; j_call: TRBJ2-3; cdr3_aa: CASSPQSGSIDTQYF; cdr3_nt: TGTGCCAGCAGCCCCCAGAGCGGGAGTATAGATACGCAGTATTTT
v_call: TRBV15; clone_size: -; d_call: -; j_call: TRBJ1-5; cdr3_aa: CATSRDFDSNQPQHF; cdr3_nt: TGTGCCACCAGCAGGGACTTCGATAGCAATCAGCCCCAGCATTTT
v_call: TRBV5-1; clone_size: -; d_call: TRBD1; j_call: TRBJ2-5; cdr3_aa: CASSPLTGAYVETQYF; cdr3_nt: TGCGCCAGCAGCCCGTTGACAGGGGCTTATGTGGAGACCCAGTACTTC
v_call: TRBV7-2; clone_size: few; d_call: TRBD2; j_call: TRBJ2-3; cdr3_aa: CASSSTGTSVADTQYF; cdr3_nt: TGTGCCAGCAGCTCAACCGGGACTAGCGTCGCAGATACGCAGTATTTT
v_call: TRBV12-3/TRBV12-4; clone_size: -; d_call: -; j_call: TRBJ1-5; cdr3_aa: CARAQRSNQPQHF; cdr3_nt: TGTGCCAGGGCCCAGAGGAGCAATCAGCCCCAGCATTTT
v_call: TRBV7-3; clone_size: -; d_call: -; j_call: TRBJ1-1; cdr3_aa: CASSLTFRSGAFF; cdr3_nt: TGTGCCAGCAGCTTAACGTTCCGCTCCGGGGCTTTCTTT
v_call: TRBV25-1; clone_size: -; d_call: -; j_call: TRBJ1-1; cdr3_aa: CASSERLNTEAFF; cdr3_nt: TGTGCCAGCAGTGAGCGCCTGAACACTGAAGCTTTCTTT
v_call: TRBV11-2; clone_size: -; d_call: -; j_call: TRBJ1-5; cdr3_aa: CASSPGEYSNQPQHF; cdr3_nt: TGTGCCAGCAGCCCGGGGGAATATAGCAATCAGCCCCAGCATTTT
v_call: TRBV7-9; clone_size: -; d_call: -; j_call: TRBJ2-1; cdr3_aa: CASSSRPRTYNEQFF; cdr3_nt: TGTGCCAGCAGCTCTCGGCCCAGGACCTACAATGAGCAGTTCTTC
v_call: TRBV9; clone_size: -; d_call: -; j_call: TRBJ1-2; cdr3_aa: CASSARVRGGYTF; cdr3_nt: TGTGCCAGCAGCGCCAGGGTCCGCGGTGGCTACACCTTC
v_call: TRBV21-1; clone_size: -; d_call: -; j_call: TRBJ1-2; cdr3_aa: CASSKVKGGNQGYTF; cdr3_nt: TGTGCCAGCAGCAAAGTAAAAGGGGGCAACCAGGGCTACACCTTC
v_call: TRBV29-1; clone_size: -; d_call: -; j_call: TRBJ2-1; cdr3_aa: CSVEDRQRSYNEQFF; cdr3_nt: TGCAGCGTTGAAGATCGGCAGCGGTCTTACAATGAGCAGTTCTTC
v_call: TRBV9; clone_size: -; d_call: TRBD2; j_call: TRBJ2-1; cdr3_aa: CASSASSLAGVNEQFF; cdr3_nt: TGTGCCAGCAGCGCAAGCTCACTAGCGGGAGTTAATGAGCAGTTCTTC
v_call: TRBV7-2; clone_size: -; d_call: TRBD2; j_call: TRBJ2-1; cdr3_aa: CASSLVNAGGLSYNEQFF; cdr3_nt: TGTGCCAGCAGCTTAGTTAATGCGGGAGGTCTCTCCTACAATGAGCAGTTCTTC
v_call: TRBV15; clone_size: -; d_call: -; j_call: TRBJ2-1; cdr3_aa: CATSRGTSNEQFF; cdr3_nt: TGTGCCACCAGCAGAGGAACTAGCAATGAGCAGTTCTTC
v_call: TRBV5-1; clone_size: -; d_call: -; j_call: TRBJ1-1; cdr3_aa: CASSLVGPGNLGTEAFF; cdr3_nt: TGCGCCAGCAGCTTGGTTGGTCCAGGGAATTTAGGTACTGAAGCTTTCTTT
v_call: TRBV7-2; clone_size: -; d_call: TRBD2; j_call: TRBJ2-1; cdr3_aa: CASSSFSGGTGNEQFF; cdr3_nt: TGTGCCAGCAGCTCGTTTAGCGGGGGCACTGGCAATGAGCAGTTCTTC
v_call: TRBV2; clone_size: -; d_call: TRBD1; j_call: TRBJ2-7; cdr3_aa: CASSMGQSTEQYF; cdr3_nt: TGTGCCAGCAGTATGGGACAGTCGACCGAGCAGTACTTC
v_call: TRBV9; clone_size: once; d_call: TRBD1; j_call: TRBJ2-3; cdr3_aa: CASSSWDRSDTQYF; cdr3_nt: TGTGCCAGCAGCTCTTGGGACAGATCAGATACGCAGTATTTT
v_call: TRBV7-2; clone_size: -; d_call: -; j_call: TRBJ1-2; cdr3_aa: CASSLGEGRSYGYTF; cdr3_nt: TGTGCCAGCAGCTTAGGTGAGGGCAGAAGCTATGGCTACACCTTC
v_call: TRBV7-8; clone_size: -; d_call: TRBD1; j_call: TRBJ1-2; cdr3_aa: CASSLVGPGQPVSGYTF; cdr3_nt: TGTGCCAGCAGCTTAGTAGGCCCGGGACAGCCCGTATCGGGCTACACCTTC
v_call: TRBV15; clone_size: -; d_call: -; j_call: TRBJ2-3; cdr3_aa: CATSRDAAGTARADTQYF; cdr3_nt: TGTGCCACCAGCAGAGATGCGGCCGGGACTGCGCGGGCAGATACGCAGTATTTT
v_call: TRBV24-1; clone_size: -; d_call: -; j_call: TRBJ1-1; cdr3_aa: CATSEGPDTEAFF; cdr3_nt: TGTGCCACCAGTGAGGGCCCGGACACTGAAGCTTTCTTT
v_call: TRBV7-2; clone_size: -; d_call: TRBD1; j_call: TRBJ1-3; cdr3_aa: CASSFVRTGKGNTIYF; cdr3_nt: TGTGCCAGCAGCTTTGTCCGGACAGGAAAGGGAAACACCATATATTTT
v_call: TRBV5-1; clone_size: -; d_call: TRBD1; j_call: TRBJ1-1; cdr3_aa: CASSLDGQAPTEAFF; cdr3_nt: TGCGCCAGCAGCTTGGACGGACAGGCTCCTACTGAAGCTTTCTTT
v_call: TRBV6-2/TRBV6-3; clone_size: -; d_call: -; j_call: TRBJ1-3; cdr3_aa: CASSYSMNTISGNTIYF; cdr3_nt: TGTGCCAGCAGTTACTCGATGAACACTATCTCTGGAAACACCATATATTTT
v_call: TRBV2; clone_size: -; d_call: -; j_call: TRBJ1-1; cdr3_aa: CASRPQGFMNTEAFF; cdr3_nt: TGTGCCAGCAGGCCACAGGGTTTTATGAACACTGAAGCTTTCTTT
v_call: TRBV6-5; clone_size: -; d_call: -; j_call: TRBJ2-4; cdr3_aa: CASSPDSLGRNIQYF; cdr3_nt: TGTGCCAGCAGCCCGGACTCCTTAGGGCGGAACATTCAGTACTTC
v_call: TRBV5-1; clone_size: once; d_call: TRBD1; j_call: TRBJ2-7; cdr3_aa: CASSTGQYYEQYF; cdr3_nt: TGCGCCAGCAGCACGGGACAGTACTACGAGCAGTACTTC
v_call: TRBV5-5; clone_size: -; d_call: TRBD1; j_call: TRBJ2-1; cdr3_aa: CASSLLPGQGSNEQFF; cdr3_nt: TGTGCCAGCAGCCTCCTGCCGGGACAGGGGTCAAATGAGCAGTTCTTC
v_call: TRBV5-1; clone_size: -; d_call: -; j_call: TRBJ1-2; cdr3_aa: CASSLVRQNYGYTF; cdr3_nt: TGCGCCAGCAGCTTGGTGCGGCAGAACTATGGCTACACCTTC
v_call: TRBV2; clone_size: -; d_call: TRBD1; j_call: TRBJ1-2; cdr3_aa: CASSDRVEDGYTF; cdr3_nt: TGTGCCAGCAGCGACAGGGTGGAGGACGGCTACACCTTC
v_call: TRBV7-6; clone_size: -; d_call: -; j_call: TRBJ2-3; cdr3_aa: CASSPGAGADTQYF; cdr3_nt: TGTGCCAGCAGCCCAGGGGCAGGGGCAGATACGCAGTATTTT
v_call: TRBV30; clone_size: -; d_call: -; j_call: TRBJ2-2; cdr3_aa: CAWGGRNRGIGPAAGELFF; cdr3_nt: TGTGCCTGGGGGGGGAGGAACAGGGGAATAGGCCCTGCCGCCGGGGAGCTGTTTTTT
v_call: TRBV10-2; clone_size: -; d_call: -; j_call: TRBJ1-6; cdr3_aa: CASSDPGGRGSPLHF; cdr3_nt: TGCGCCAGCAGTGATCCGGGGGGAAGAGGATCACCCCTCCACTTT
v_call: TRBV4-3; clone_size: -; d_call: TRBD1; j_call: TRBJ1-1; cdr3_aa: CASSPGQGWPNTEAFF; cdr3_nt: TGCGCCAGCAGCCCTGGACAGGGGTGGCCGAACACTGAAGCTTTCTTT
v_call: TRBV19; clone_size: -; d_call: TRBD2; j_call: TRBJ2-1; cdr3_aa: CASSLTSGRNNEQFF; cdr3_nt: TGTGCCAGTAGTCTAACTAGCGGGAGAAACAATGAGCAGTTCTTC
v_call: TRBV2; clone_size: -; d_call: TRBD2; j_call: TRBJ2-3; cdr3_aa: CASSTGLAGADTQYF; cdr3_nt: TGTGCCAGCAGTACAGGACTAGCGGGAGCAGATACGCAGTATTTT
v_call: TRBV2; clone_size: -; d_call: TRBD1; j_call: TRBJ2-1; cdr3_aa: CASSEGLGQGDREQFF; cdr3_nt: TGTGCCAGCAGTGAGGGTCTGGGACAGGGTGATCGGGAGCAGTTCTTC
v_call: TRBV6-5; clone_size: -; d_call: TRBD1; j_call: TRBJ1-2; cdr3_aa: CASSRDSTLNYGYTF; cdr3_nt: TGTGCCAGCAGCCGGGACAGTACCCTTAACTATGGCTACACCTTC